Below are 18 T cell receptor beta chains sequenced from a single sample in a study of T cells in Graves' hyperthyroidism and ophthalmopathy. RNA transcripts provided the source from which TCR beta CDR3 regions were amplified. An initial round of RT-PCR targeting the TCR CDR3 relied on the HTBI primer set. TCRdb reprocessed the multiplex PCR reads with MiXCR, giving one entry per CDR3 protein. The sample yields about 400,000 distinct CDR3 sequences, 15% to 18% seen once. The specimen sequenced was blood. Receptor source: a woman aged 18-35 years with Graves' hyperthyroidism that later progressed to Graves' ophthalmopathy.

This clonotype was seen at least ten times. The chain has TRBV28 and TRBJ2-7; maybe TRBD1 (5 bases). This CDR3 spans 12 amino acids. Germline values: CDR1 MDHEN, CDR2 SYDVKM. The CDR3 sequence: CAGSAPGFEQYF. For the CDR3, the DNA is TGTGCGGGGTCGGCCCCAGGGTTCGAGCAGTACTTC.

This clonotype was found many times. J is TRBJ1-1 and V is TRBV6-2 or TRBV6-3; D might be TRBD1 (5 bases). From germline, CDR1 is MNHEY and CDR2 SVGEGT. The CDR3 is made up of 14 amino acids. V lost 6 bases and J lost 6, with 17 bases in between. As DNA, the CDR3 is TGTGCCAGCAGGAGAGGGGAAGAGTATTCTGAAGCTTTCTTT. It translates to CASRRGEEYSEAFF.

This clonotype was picked up many times. The chain recombines TRBV28 with TRBJ2-2, with a tentative D call TRBD2 (6 bases). The CDR3 contains 13 residues. The germline V and J ends were trimmed by 3 bases and 5 bases, with 7 bases remaining between them. Per the germline V gene, CDR1 is MDHEN and CDR2 is SYDVKM. CDR3 loop: CASSLGRTGELFF. The CDR3 DNA follows: TGTGCCAGCAGTTTGGGGAGGACCGGGGAGCTGTTTTTT.

This clonotype was recorded many times. Here the CDR3 reads CASSLGIGEETQYF. In DNA, the CDR3 is TGTGCCAGCAGCTTAGGAATAGGAGAGGAGACCCAGTACTTC. The chain couples TRBV7-9 to TRBJ2-5, with D unresolved. Germline CDR1 reads SEHNR; CDR2 reads FQNEAQ (reference sequence). Trimming shortened V by 1 base and J by 5 bases, and 11 bases separated the two germline ends. This CDR3 region has 14 residues. The whole variable domain, remainder taken from reference TRBV7-9 and TRBJ2-5, is DTGVSQNPRHKITKRGQNVTFRCDPISEHNRLYWYRQTLGQGPEFLTYFQNEAQLEKSRLLSDRFSAERPKGSFSTLEIQRTEQGDSAMYLCASSLGIGEETQYFGPGTRLLVL.

This clonotype has at least ten counts. The chain carries TRBV7-2 and TRBJ2-7; 16 positions agree with TRBD2. Germline V lookup: CDR1 SGHTA, CDR2 FQGNSA. The CDR3 is 18 amino acids. The junction had 7 bases not matched to a gene; V was cut back by 3 bases and J by 2 bases. The CDR3 sequence is CASSFPRGLAGGTYEQYF. In nucleotides, the CDR3 is TGTGCCAGCAGCTTCCCAAGGGGACTAGCGGGAGGGACCTACGAGCAGTACTTC.

This clonotype was counted ten times or more. The chain's CDR3 is CSARVRREGDSQETQYF. In nucleotides, the CDR3 is TGCAGTGCTAGAGTCCGGCGCGAGGGAGATTCCCAAGAGACCCAGTACTTC. This chain links TRBV20-1 with TRBJ2-5; D may be TRBD2 (5 bases). V lost 1 base and J lost 1, with 19 bases in between. The CDR3 totals 17 residues. CDR1 is DFQATT, CDR2 SNEGSKA, per germline (reference sequence).

At least ten counts were recorded for this clonotype. This chain uses TRBV4-1 with TRBJ2-7, with D perhaps matching TRBD1 or TRBD2 (7 bases each). The length of the CDR3 is 16 residues. V lost 1 base to trimming and J lost 5 bases, with 18 bases between them. Germline V gene lookup returns CDR1 MGHRA and CDR2 YSYEKL. Written as DNA, the CDR3 is TGCGCCAGCAGCCAAGCCAGGGGGGGCGCGAGAGACGAGCAGTACTTC. This encodes CASSQARGGARDEQYF.

This clonotype was seen repeatedly, ten times or more. This chain uses TRBV20-1 with TRBJ2-7; 13 nucleotides align to TRBD2. Germline trimming cut 5 bases from V and 7 bases from J; bases unmatched to any gene: 11. Germline V gene sequence: CDR1 DFQATT, CDR2 SNEGSKA (reference sequence). The CDR3 runs 15 residues. CDR3 region: CSAPQLAGGPGEQYF. Here the CDR3 DNA reads TGCAGTGCTCCACAACTAGCGGGAGGGCCGGGTGAGCAGTACTTC.

The chain recombines TRBV28 with TRBJ2-2; 7 nucleotides align to TRBD1. The CDR3 spans 16 residues. Per the germline V gene, CDR1 is MDHEN and CDR2 is SYDVKM. V lost 5 bases and J lost 2; bases outside the gene matches: 8. As DNA, the CDR3 is TGTGCCAGCAGTCCTTCAGGGGGAACAAACACCGGGGAGCTGTTTTTT. It is translated as CASSPSGGTNTGELFF.

This clonotype came up many times. This chain uses TRBV20-1 with TRBJ2-7; no clear D gene. This CDR3 spans 13 amino acids. Germline V gene sequence: CDR1 DFQATT, CDR2 SNEGSKA (reference sequence). Trimming took off 3 bases at V and 2 bases at J, with 11 bases between the two ends. The CDR3: CSASDGPAYEQYF. CDR3 bases: TGCAGTGCTAGTGACGGTCCGGCCTACGAGCAGTACTTC.

With respect to this clonotype: A much larger clone differs from this one at a single base, so this may be a read error. The chain is built from TRBV28 and TRBJ1-1; unclear D gene. Germline V CDR1 and CDR2: MDHEN, SYDVKM. The CDR3 runs to 14 residues. The V gene lost 6 bases and the J gene lost 1 base, with 12 bases spanning the gap. This CDR3 reads CASRAIGRNTEAFF. DNA for the CDR3: TGTGCCAGCAGAGCTATAGGGCGGAACACTGAAGCTTTCTTT.

This clonotype was seen repeatedly, ten times or more. The chain joins TRBV20-1 to TRBJ2-3; D remains ambiguous. This CDR3 has 15 residues. Germline CDR1 reads DFQATT; CDR2 reads SNEGSKA (reference sequence). Trimming pared 1 base from V and 0 bases from J, leaving 11 bases between. DNA of the CDR3: TGCAGTGCTAGAGGTATTGGATGGAGCACAGATACGCAGTATTTT. Translated: CSARGIGWSTDTQYF.

In its sample, this clonotype was seen many times. The chain links TRBV2 to TRBJ2-1, with unresolved D. V was pared by 6 bases and J by 5 bases, with 5 bases between. CDR3 length equals 11 residues. Per germline, CDR1 SNHLY and CDR2 FYNNEI. The CDR3 DNA follows: TGTGCCAGCAGCTGGGACAATGAGCAGTTCTTC. It is translated as CASSWDNEQFF.

This clonotype has just a few counts. V is TRBV3-1 and J is TRBJ2-7; D is undetermined. V was trimmed by 0 bases and J by 4 bases, leaving 7 bases between them. The germline V gene encodes CDR1 LGHDT and CDR2 YNNKEL (reference sequence). The CDR3 consists of 13 residues. Here the CDR3 reads CASSQDVGYEQYF. In DNA form, the CDR3 reads TGTGCCAGCAGCCAAGATGTCGGTTACGAGCAGTACTTC.

This clonotype was seen at least ten times. The chain carries TRBV11-3 and TRBJ2-2; D remains ambiguous. There are 13 residues in the CDR3. Looked up from germline, CDR1 is SGHNT and CDR2 is YENEEA. Trimming pared 3 bases from V and 10 bases from J, leaving 12 bases between. Here the CDR3 DNA reads TGTGCCAGCAGCTTCCGAACAGACACGGAGCTGTTTTTT. Protein: CASSFRTDTELFF.

The genes are TRBV6-1 and TRBJ2-2, with D unclear. Germline assignment: CDR1 MNHNS and CDR2 SASEGT. The CDR3 has 13 amino acids. Trimming pared 5 bases from V and 9 bases from J, leaving 13 bases between. CDR3 DNA sequence: TGTGCCAGCAGTCATACCAGCTCGAGGGAGCTGTTTTTT. It codes for CASSHTSSRELFF.

This clonotype was seen only a few times. The chain has TRBV7-9 and TRBJ2-2; D unclear. Trimming removed 4 bases from V and 1 base from J, with 7 bases in between. CDR3 length: 14 amino acids. CDR1 is SEHNR and CDR2 is FQNEAQ in the germline V gene (reference sequence). The CDR3: CASSSEMNTGELFF. For the CDR3, the DNA is TGTGCCAGCAGCTCGGAGATGAACACCGGGGAGCTGTTTTTT.

This clonotype appeared many times. The chain carries TRBV28 and TRBJ2-7; 9 nucleotides match TRBD1. There are 14 residues in the CDR3. Germline V CDR1 and CDR2: MDHEN, SYDVKM. With 5 bases clipped from V and 4 bases from J, the junction kept 6 bases outside the gene matches. Here the CDR3 reads CASSVGTGQYEQYF. The CDR3, as DNA: TGTGCCAGCAGTGTAGGGACAGGGCAATACGAGCAGTACTTC.